The 16 T cell receptor beta chains listed next were all sequenced from one sample in a study of T cell changes during pregnancy in multiple sclerosis. The protocol was immunoSEQ multiplex PCR, while the TCRdb copy is restricted to in-frame clones and leaves out a portion. This table holds roughly 42,000 clones, about 91% found once. The material was CD4+ T cells from peripheral blood mononuclear cells, obtained before pregnancy. These receptors were taken from a female donor with multiple sclerosis, enrolled in a pregnancy study.

The count of this clone is one. This CDR3 is CSVEGRDTEKLFF. The CDR3, as DNA: TGCAGCGTTGAGGGTCGGGATACTGAAAAACTGTTTTTT. The rearrangement uses TRBV29-1 and TRBJ1-4; no clear D gene. The CDR3 loop spans 13 amino acids. V lost 3 bases and J 7 bases, leaving 12 bases between the germline ends. Germline V gene data show CDR1 as SQVTM and CDR2 as ANQGSEA.

The J gene is TRBJ2-7, the V gene TRBV18; possible D gene TRBD1, 5 bases. Germline V gene lookup returns CDR1 KGHSH and CDR2 LQKENI. This CDR3 is 13 amino acids long. Trimming shortened V by 3 bases and J by 5 bases, and 11 bases separated the two germline ends. In DNA form, the CDR3 reads TGTGCCAGCTCACCTGAGACAGTCCACGAGCAGTACTTC. Its protein is CASSPETVHEQYF.

V is TRBV7-2 and J is TRBJ2-6; possible D gene TRBD1, 6 bases. The ends were cut back, 5 bases at V and 10 bases at J, with 15 bases in the middle. The CDR3 consists of 14 residues. Germline V CDR1 and CDR2: SGHTA, FQGNSA. CDR3 region: CASSNRRTVNVLTF. Written as DNA, the CDR3 is TGTGCCAGCAGCAATCGGAGGACAGTGAACGTCCTGACTTTC.

The J gene is TRBJ1-5, the V gene TRBV7-9; TRBD1 agrees at 9 bases. Trimming removed 3 bases from V and 0 bases from J; junction bases left unmatched: 9. The CDR3 is 18 residues long. CDR1 SEHNR and CDR2 FQNEAQ come from the germline V gene (reference sequence). CDR3 in DNA: TGTGCCAGCAGCTTTGCCAAGCCGGGACAGGGTAGCAATCAGCCCCAGCATTTT. As protein: CASSFAKPGQGSNQPQHF.

The chain is built from TRBV19 and TRBJ2-3; TRBD2 aligns across 10 bases. CDR1 is LNHDA, CDR2 SQIVND, per germline (reference sequence). The CDR3 extends over 17 amino acids. V shed 5 bases, J shed 2 bases, and the junction held 10 bases outside the gene matches. CDR3 sequence: CASSRGNSGGSTDTQYF. CDR3 DNA: TGTGCCAGTAGTCGGGGTAATAGCGGGGGGTCCACAGATACGCAGTATTTT.

J is TRBJ1-1 and V is TRBV18; 7 bases fit TRBD1. Losses at the gene ends were 6 bases for V and 1 base for J; bases not matched to a gene: 8. This CDR3 has 15 residues. Germline CDR1 and CDR2: KGHSH and LQKENI. The chain's CDR3 is CASSLGTDSNTEAFF. The CDR3 DNA reads TGTGCCAGCTCTCTGGGGACAGACTCGAACACTGAAGCTTTCTTT.

The chain joins TRBV19 to TRBJ1-1, with D tentatively TRBD1 (5 bases). V was trimmed by 3 bases and J by 1 base, leaving 6 bases between them. This CDR3 comprises 13 residues. Germline values: CDR1 LNHDA, CDR2 SQIVND (reference sequence). CDR3 in DNA: TGTGCCAGTAGTATGCAGGGGAACACTGAAGCTTTCTTT. It yields the protein CASSMQGNTEAFF. The full variable domain, its missing parts supplied by reference TRBV19 and TRBJ1-1, is DGGITQSPKYLFRKEGQNVTLSCEQNLNHDAMYWYRQDPGQGLRLIYYSQIVNDFQKGDIAEGYSVSREKKESFPLTVTSAQKNPTAFYLCASSMQGNTEAFFGQGTRLTVV.

This rearrangement joins TRBV18 to TRBJ1-3; D remains unclear. Looked up from germline, CDR1 is KGHSH and CDR2 is LQKENI. V lost 3 bases and J lost 2, with 8 bases in between. The CDR3 extends over 14 amino acids. The CDR3 DNA is TGTGCCAGCTCACCGGCGGCTCCTGGAAACACCATATATTTT. Protein sequence: CASSPAAPGNTIYF.

The chain links TRBV10-3 to TRBJ2-5; D is perhaps TRBD2 (7 bases). CDR1 and CDR2 (germline): ENHRY, SYGVKD. V dropped 10 bases and J dropped 3 bases, with 15 bases sitting between them. This CDR3 comprises 13 residues. DNA for the CDR3: TGTGCCAACAAAGGAGGGGGGGAAGAGACCCAGTACTTC. Its protein is CANKGGGEETQYF.

The gene calls are TRBV9 and TRBJ2-7; 7 bases agree with TRBD2. The V gene's germline CDR1 is SGDLS and CDR2 YYNGEE. The CDR3 runs to 15 residues. V trimming: 7 bases; J trimming: 7 bases; junction bases outside the gene matches: 17. CDR3 in amino acids: CASGGGGFYRSEQYF. In DNA, the CDR3 is TGTGCCAGCGGGGGGGGTGGTTTTTATCGGTCGGAGCAGTACTTC. Complete variable domain (other parts from reference TRBV9 and TRBJ2-7): DSGVTQTPKHLITATGQRVTLRCSPRSGDLSVYWYQQSLDQGLQFLIQYYNGEERAKGNILERFSAQQFPDLHSELNLSSLELGDSALYFCASGGGGFYRSEQYFGPGTRLTVT.

The chain is built from TRBV19 and TRBJ1-2; no reliable D call. The CDR3 spans 16 residues. V lost 6 bases to trimming and J lost 2 bases, with 19 bases between them. The germline gives CDR1 LNHDA, CDR2 SQIVND (reference sequence). Here the CDR3 reads CASSSWPGWGNYGYTF. The DNA for the CDR3 is TGTGCCAGTAGCAGTTGGCCGGGGTGGGGAAACTATGGCTACACCTTC. Drawing the rest from reference TRBV19 and TRBJ1-2, the complete variable domain is DGGITQSPKYLFRKEGQNVTLSCEQNLNHDAMYWYRQDPGQGLRLIYYSQIVNDFQKGDIAEGYSVSREKKESFPLTVTSAQKNPTAFYLCASSSWPGWGNYGYTFGSGTRLTVV.

DNA for the CDR3: TGTGCCAGCAGCTTATACATGTACACTGAAGCTTTCTTT. Its translation: CASSLYMYTEAFF. The chain combines TRBV7-6 with TRBJ1-1; D is ambiguous. The CDR3 runs to 13 residues. Trimming took 2 bases from V and 3 from J, leaving 7 bases between them. The germline CDR1 and CDR2 sequences are SGHVS and FNYEAQ.

The chain recombines TRBV6-5 with TRBJ1-4; no definite D call. The V gene's germline CDR1 is MNHEY and CDR2 SVGAGI. CDR3 length: 13 residues. The ends were cut back, 5 bases at V and 8 bases at J, with 12 bases in the middle. CDR3 nucleotides: TGTGCCAGCAGTCCCGGAGGCAGGGAAAAACTGTTTTTT. It translates to CASSPGGREKLFF.

The chain carries TRBV6-5 and TRBJ2-3; 15 bases fit TRBD2. Unmatched junction bases numbered 2, after V lost 2 bases and J lost 5 bases. CDR1 is MNHEY, CDR2 SVGAGI, per germline. This CDR3 has 16 residues. The CDR3 sequence is CASSYGTSGGKDTQYF. In DNA, the CDR3 is TGTGCCAGCAGTTACGGGACTAGCGGGGGGAAAGATACGCAGTATTTT.

This chain joins TRBV5-6 and TRBJ1-6; tentatively, D is TRBD1 (5 bases). CDR1 and CDR2 (germline): SGHDT, YYEEEE. V was clipped by 1 base and J by 4 bases, with 9 bases between them. The CDR3 has 15 residues. The CDR3 DNA sequence: TGTGCCAGCAGCTTGCGGGGGGGGTATAATTCACCCCTCCACTTT. Protein sequence: CASSLRGGYNSPLHF.

The rearrangement joins TRBV7-2 to TRBJ1-5, with 7 positions matching TRBD1. Unmatched junction bases numbered 5, after V lost 5 bases and J lost 7 bases. CDR1 and CDR2 (germline): SGHTA, FQGNSA. The CDR3 totals 13 residues. CDR3: CASSAQGDQPQHF. As DNA, the CDR3 is TGTGCCAGCAGCGCCCAGGGGGACCAGCCCCAGCATTTT.